Listed here is a single TCR beta chain. This clone was seen just once. Its antigen is unknown. One base away there is no much larger clone; base qualities are not given. The collaborating institutions used their own protocols to collect whole blood in K2EDTA tubes. Collaborator samples were shipped for TCRbeta analysis as frozen whole blood, isolated PBMCs, or DNA extracted from either sample type. V loses 2 bases, J loses 7 bases, and the germline ends lie 6 bases apart. CDR1 and CDR2 are read off the germline V gene as SGHTA and FQGNSA. Inclusive of the bounding cysteine and phenylalanine, the CDR3 is 12 residues long. Only the CDR3 region is kept as DNA, spanning 36 bases read in frame from base 1. This specimen belongs to a study of blood T cell repertoires in COVID-19 (dated by TCRdb to 2018 to 2020). At the level of the whole study: The collaborator samples originated in the United States, Italy and Spain and spanned the acute and convalescent phases of COVID-19. The material from the prospective study consisted of cDNA or gDNA derived from T cells, B-cell-depleted T cells, or PBMCs. Deeply sampled blood TCRbeta repertoires from subjects exposed to, actively infected with, or recovered from COVID-19 were included in the dataset. The repertoires were released in a freely available public database intended as a resource for research on the immune response to SARS-CoV-2. Samples were obtained from the ongoing ImmuneRACE study (first 160 participants) and from approximately 1,200 subjects provided by 6 global collaborators. The sample metadata nearly always contained a de-identified subject ID, COVID-19 status, age in years and sex. HLA class I and class II types, where available, came from metadata supplied by the sample provider rather than from assay-based typing. The full study reports these points: The amount of clinical and demographic metadata varied by source and participant and was provided uncurated.

TCRbeta CDR3 regions were amplified from genomic DNA using the immunoSEQ Assay, a bias-controlled multiplex PCR. Processing in the source paper ran as follows. The number of nucleated cells in each sample was estimated by amplification of reference gene primers within the assay. To quantify the absolute abundance of each unique TCRbeta CDR3 rearrangement, sequence reads were collapsed and filtered. Productive Simpson clonality was computed per sample as the square root of Simpson's diversity index over productive rearrangements. TCRdb re-hosts the immuneACCESS table, in-frame sequences only. Its copies lack some clones; in the studies checked, an unresolved V gene accounts for under half of them, and the cause for the rest is not known. V and J calls plus clone size are reproduced from that table; the DNA served to infer D and trimming. A total of about 74,000 clones appear in this sample, roughly 90% of them only once. The leading ten clones occupy about 9.8% of the sample.

The sequence derives from a human donor in a cohort sampled during active COVID-19. The chain uses TRBV7-2 and TRBJ2-1, with no D gene named confidently. The material sequenced was peripheral blood. CDR3 protein: CASSLNRNEQFF. Here is the DNA: TGTGCCAGCAGCTTAAATCGTAATGAGCAGTTCTTC. With the portions outside the CDR3 filled from the reference TRBV7-2 and TRBJ2-1 genes, the complete variable region becomes GAGVSQSPSNKVTEKGKDVELRCDPISGHTALYWYRQSLGQGLEFLIYFQGNSAPDKSGLPSDRFSAERTGGSVSTLTIQRTQQEDSAVYLCASSLNRNEQFFGPGTRLTVL.